Each of the 23 T cell receptor beta chains below was sequenced from the same sample in a study of PD-1 blockade in classical Hodgkin lymphoma. The method was immunoSEQ multiplex PCR; TCRdb's version includes in-frame clones alone and lacks a portion of them. The sample has about 22,000 clones, approximately 69% seen once. Each of the patients experienced relapse following autologous stem cell transplantation, and their brentuximab vedotin exposure differed. Here the sequenced sample was peripheral blood mononuclear cells (PBMCs), taken at baseline. These receptors came from a human donor with classical Hodgkin lymphoma.

V and J are TRBV4-1 and TRBJ2-2, with D hard to call. V lost 4 bases to trimming and J lost 2 bases, with 2 bases between them. Germline-derived CDR1 and CDR2 are MGHRA and YSYEKL. This CDR3 spans 12 amino acids. CDR3 residues: CASSRNTGELFF. CDR3 DNA sequence: TGCGCCAGCAGCCGAAACACCGGGGAGCTGTTTTTT.

This clone was counted only a few times. J is TRBJ2-1 and V is TRBV19; D might be TRBD2 (5 bases). The CDR3 runs to 15 residues. Looked up from germline, CDR1 is LNHDA and CDR2 is SQIVND (reference sequence). Between the trimmed V and J ends, which lost 1 base and 3 bases, there was a span of 10 bases. CDR3 loop: CASSIVGGGYNEQFF. CDR3 nucleotide sequence: TGTGCCAGTAGTATAGTGGGTGGAGGCTACAATGAGCAGTTCTTC.

The chain recombines TRBV7-3 with TRBJ2-7; no clear D gene. There are 14 residues in the CDR3. Germline V gene lookup returns CDR1 SGHTA and CDR2 FQGTGA. Trimming stripped 1 base from V and 2 bases from J, with 9 bases between. CDR3 nucleotide sequence: TGTGCCAGCAGCTTAAATGGGATAACCTACGAGCAGTACTTC. This translates into CASSLNGITYEQYF.

V gene TRBV27 combines with J gene TRBJ2-7; TRBD1 aligns across 9 bases. The CDR3 consists of 16 residues. After removal of 2 bases from V and 5 bases from J, the junction contained 10 bases not matched to a gene. CDR1 and CDR2 (germline): MNHEY, SMNVEV (reference sequence). The DNA of the CDR3 is TGTGCCAGCAGTTTAAGTTTACAGGGGGCTTCGCACGAGCAGTACTTC. Residues: CASSLSLQGASHEQYF.

The rearrangement links TRBV28 to TRBJ2-5, with 11 bases that match TRBD1. This CDR3 contains 15 residues. The V segment lost 5 bases and the J segment 2 bases; nucleotides outside the gene matches: 4. Per germline, CDR1 MDHEN and CDR2 SYDVKM. CDR3: CASSVGQGEQETQYF. As DNA, the CDR3 is TGTGCCAGCAGTGTGGGACAGGGGGAACAAGAGACCCAGTACTTC. The full variable domain, in which reference TRBV28 and TRBJ2-5 provide the parts outside the CDR3, is DVKVTQSSRYLVKRTGEKVFLECVQDMDHENMFWYRQDPGLGLRLIYFSYDVKMKEKGDIPEGYSVSREKKERFSLILESASTNQTSMYLCASSVGQGEQETQYFGPGTRLLVL.

The V and J genes are TRBV10-2 and TRBJ2-7; perhaps TRBD1 as D (5 bases). Germline V CDR1 and CDR2: WSHSY, SAAADI. This CDR3 has 14 residues. Between the trimmed V and J ends, which lost 2 bases and 5 bases, there was a span of 13 bases. The CDR3 loop reads CASSEVGPGDEQYF. The CDR3 bases are TGCGCCAGCAGTGAGGTGGGGCCTGGGGACGAGCAGTACTTC.

The gene calls are TRBV19 and TRBJ1-4, with D unclear. The CDR3 has 20 amino acids. V gave up 7 bases and J gave up 1 base, with 28 bases separating them. Germline assignment: CDR1 LNHDA and CDR2 SQIVND (reference sequence). CDR3 DNA: TGTGCCAGTACTCACGCACCACAGAGGGCGTTAATCGGAACTAATGAAAAACTGTTTTTT. It specifies CASTHAPQRALIGTNEKLFF.

The chain couples TRBV7-9 to TRBJ1-2; D is uncertain. CDR1 is SEHNR and CDR2 is FQNEAQ in the germline V gene (reference sequence). The CDR3 has 14 residues. Trimming removed 7 bases from V and 8 bases from J, with 20 bases in between. As DNA, the CDR3 is TGTGCCAGCATCCTCCTCGCAGAAGGAGGAGGCTACACCTTC. This encodes CASILLAEGGGYTF.

This clone was picked up one time. The chain is built from TRBV4-1 and TRBJ2-1; 8 positions match TRBD2. With V trimmed by 0 bases and J by 8 bases, 9 bases remained unmatched. Germline loops: CDR1 MGHRA, CDR2 YSYEKL. The CDR3 consists of 16 residues. CDR3 coding DNA: TGCGCCAGCAGCCAAGAAGGGGGACTAGTTGTCCATGAGCAGTTCTTC. Translation gives CASSQEGGLVVHEQFF.

The V call is TRBV27, the J call TRBJ1-1, with a tentative D call TRBD1 (5 bases). Trimming took 6 bases from V and 4 from J, leaving 18 bases between them. The CDR3 is made up of 15 amino acids. Germline loops: CDR1 MNHEY, CDR2 SMNVEV (reference sequence). CDR3 sequence reads: CASRLKEWDGTEAFF. In nucleotides, the CDR3 is TGTGCCAGCAGATTGAAGGAATGGGACGGCACTGAAGCTTTCTTT.

V and J are TRBV27 and TRBJ1-1, with TRBD1 as a possible D gene (6 bases). Between the trimmed V and J ends, which lost 1 base and 6 bases, there was a span of 12 bases. This CDR3 is built from 14 residues. The germline V gene has CDR1 MNHEY and CDR2 SMNVEV (reference sequence). CDR3 DNA: TGTGCCAGCAGTTTATTGGGGGGCAAGGCTGAAGCTTTCTTT. Protein sequence: CASSLLGGKAEAFF.

The chain links TRBV30 to TRBJ2-7; maybe TRBD2 (5 bases). The CDR3 loop spans 13 amino acids. Germline loops: CDR1 GTSNPN, CDR2 SVGIG (reference sequence). V dropped 1 base and J dropped 7 bases, with 14 bases sitting between them. The CDR3, as DNA: TGTGCCTGGAGTGAGTCCGGGGTTGGAGAGCAGTACTTC. Translating it yields CAWSESGVGEQYF.

The rearrangement links TRBV2 to TRBJ2-2; D is unresolved. V dropped 9 bases and J dropped 0 bases, with 11 bases sitting between them. CDR1 is SNHLY and CDR2 is FYNNEI in the germline V gene. The CDR3 runs to 14 residues. The CDR3 is CASGELSNTGELFF. The CDR3 nucleotides read TGTGCCAGTGGAGAGCTATCGAACACCGGGGAGCTGTTTTTT.

Only a few counts were recorded for this clone. This rearrangement joins TRBV30 to TRBJ1-1, with D tentatively TRBD1 (6 bases). Trimming took 2 bases from V and 12 from J, leaving 22 bases between them. CDR3 length: 14 amino acids. Germline V gene sequence: CDR1 GTSNPN, CDR2 SVGIG (reference sequence). In DNA, the CDR3 is TGTGCCTGGAGTCGTACACCGGGACACCGACATCCTTTCTTT. Translated: CAWSRTPGHRHPFF.

V and J are TRBV4-1 and TRBJ2-7; 8 bases line up with TRBD1. CDR3 length: 12 residues. The V gene end was trimmed by 7 bases and the J gene end by 6 bases; junction bases not matched to a gene: 5. CDR1 MGHRA and CDR2 YSYEKL come from the germline V gene. CDR3 loop: CASINDRGEQYF. For the CDR3, the DNA is TGCGCCAGCATCAACGACAGGGGCGAGCAGTACTTC.

The CDR3 here is CASATGWFQNTEAFF. Written as DNA, the CDR3 is TGTGCCAGTGCTACAGGGTGGTTTCAGAACACTGAAGCTTTCTTT. The chain recombines TRBV27 with TRBJ1-1, with D possibly TRBD1 on 6 matching bases. CDR1 is MNHEY, CDR2 SMNVEV, per germline (reference sequence). The CDR3 is 15 residues long. V shed 9 bases and J shed 1 base, with 18 bases lying between them.

The V call is TRBV5-1, the J call TRBJ2-7, with 10 bases fitting TRBD2. CDR1 SGHRS and CDR2 YFSETQ come from the germline V gene. J was trimmed by 5 bases and V by 0 bases; bases with no gene match: 2. The CDR3 is 14 residues long. CDR3 coding DNA: TGCGCCAGCAGCTTGGGGACTAGCGGCGACGAGCAGTACTTC. Translated: CASSLGTSGDEQYF.

V is TRBV7-6 and J is TRBJ1-6, with D unresolved. Between the trimmed V and J ends, which lost 1 base and 4 bases, there was a span of 5 bases. The CDR3 contains 14 residues. From germline, CDR1 is SGHVS and CDR2 FNYEAQ. The CDR3, as DNA: TGTGCCAGCAGCTTAGACGGGTATAATTCACCCCTCCACTTT. Translated, it gives CASSLDGYNSPLHF. The full variable domain, with the rest looked up from reference TRBV7-6 and TRBJ1-6, is GAGVSQSPRYKVTKRGQDVALRCDPISGHVSLYWYRQALGQGPEFLTYFNYEAQQDKSGLPNDRFSAERPEGSISTLTIQRTEQRDSAMYRCASSLDGYNSPLHFGNGTRLTVT.

The chain is built from TRBV6-1 and TRBJ1-1; D call uncertain. The CDR3 covers 13 residues. Germline V gives CDR1 MNHNS, CDR2 SASEGT. The V gene lost 5 bases and the J gene lost 11 bases, with 18 bases spanning the gap. The CDR3 DNA is TGTGCCAGCAGTTTCAACAAAATCTCAGACGCTTTCTTT. This codes for CASSFNKISDAFF.

V is TRBV7-9 and J is TRBJ1-1, with D possibly TRBD1 on 5 matching bases. The V end was cut by 8 bases, the J end by 1 base, with 11 bases between. Germline CDR1 reads SEHNR; CDR2 reads FQNEAQ (reference sequence). CDR3 length: 13 amino acids. CDR3 sequence reads: CASGGTSNTEAFF. The CDR3 DNA follows: TGTGCCAGCGGAGGGACTTCGAACACTGAAGCTTTCTTT.

The J gene is TRBJ2-1, the V gene TRBV7-9; the D is unclear. The length of the CDR3 is 13 residues. Germline CDR1 and CDR2: SEHNR and FQNEAQ (reference sequence). Trimming took 1 base from V and 10 from J, leaving 11 bases between them. The CDR3 is CASSLDVAREQFF. The CDR3 DNA reads as TGTGCCAGCAGCTTAGACGTGGCGCGGGAGCAGTTCTTC.

CDR3 nucleotide sequence: TGTGCCTGGAACGATGGGGGTCCACAAGAGACCCAGTACTTC. It yields the protein CAWNDGGPQETQYF. The chain carries TRBV30 and TRBJ2-5; D is possibly TRBD1 or TRBD2 (5 bases each). The V gene lost 4 bases and the J gene lost 2 bases, with 14 bases spanning the gap. This CDR3 contains 14 residues. CDR1 and CDR2 (germline): GTSNPN, SVGIG (reference sequence).

The chain couples TRBV10-3 to TRBJ1-1, with D possibly being TRBD1 (5 bases). Germline CDR1 is ENHRY and CDR2 is SYGVKD. The length of the CDR3 is 14 residues. V lost 6 bases, J lost 1 base, and 12 bases lay in between. As DNA, the CDR3 is TGTGCCATCAGCTACCTTGGGGGGAACACTGAAGCTTTCTTT. Its translation is CAISYLGGNTEAFF.